Below are 21 T cell receptor beta chains sequenced from a single sample in a study of T cells in Graves' hyperthyroidism and ophthalmopathy. From RNA transcripts, TCR beta CDR3 regions were amplified. When the TCR CDR3 underwent first-round RT-PCR, the HTBI primer set was used. TCRdb reanalysed the multiplex PCR reads using MiXCR and keeps one entry per CDR3 protein. Among fewer than 350,000 distinct CDR3 sequences listed, 13% to 15% were seen once. Sequencing was performed on blood. These receptors were taken from a woman in her 50s with Graves' hyperthyroidism that later progressed to Graves' ophthalmopathy.

This clonotype was seen many times. The V and J genes are TRBV12-3 or TRBV12-4 and TRBJ2-2; 8 bases fit TRBD2. J gave up 4 bases and V 7 bases, and 8 bases lay outside the gene matches. The CDR3 totals 15 residues. CDR3 DNA: TGTGCCAGCACCCCGGTCGCGGGAGGCACCGGGGAGCTGTTTTTT. Protein sequence: CASTPVAGGTGELFF.

At least ten counts were recorded for this clonotype. The chain links TRBV28 to TRBJ1-1, with a possible D match to TRBD1 (5 bases). V was shortened by 5 bases and J by 11 bases, with 15 bases between the two germline ends. Per the germline V gene, CDR1 is MDHEN and CDR2 is SYDVKM. The CDR3 consists of 12 residues. The CDR3 sequence is CASSLQGTGAFF. The DNA for the CDR3 is TGTGCCAGCAGTCTCCAGGGAACTGGCGCTTTCTTT. Based on the CDR3 plus reference TRBV28 and TRBJ1-1, the full variable domain is DVKVTQSSRYLVKRTGEKVFLECVQDMDHENMFWYRQDPGLGLRLIYFSYDVKMKEKGDIPEGYSVSREKKERFSLILESASTNQTSMYLCASSLQGTGAFFGQGTRLTVV.

This chain links TRBV9 with TRBJ2-1; D is possibly TRBD2 (7 bases). CDR1 is SGDLS and CDR2 is YYNGEE in the germline V gene. CDR3 length equals 14 residues. Trimming shortened V by 0 bases and J by 10 bases, and 14 bases separated the two germline ends. CDR3 sequence: CASSVEGGEGEQFF. The CDR3 DNA follows: TGTGCCAGCAGCGTAGAAGGGGGGGAGGGGGAGCAGTTCTTC. The full variable domain, with the rest looked up from reference TRBV9 and TRBJ2-1, is DSGVTQTPKHLITATGQRVTLRCSPRSGDLSVYWYQQSLDQGLQFLIQYYNGEERAKGNILERFSAQQFPDLHSELNLSSLELGDSALYFCASSVEGGEGEQFFGPGTRLTVL.

This clonotype showed up many times. V is TRBV3-1 and J is TRBJ2-5; D gene uncertain. Germline V lookup: CDR1 LGHDT, CDR2 YNNKEL (reference sequence). The CDR3 is 11 amino acids. Trimming stripped 1 base from V and 6 bases from J, with 3 bases between. The CDR3 sequence: CASSQGKTQYF. In DNA, the CDR3 is TGTGCCAGCAGCCAAGGCAAGACCCAGTACTTC.

A few counts support this clonotype. One junction end does not reproduce the germline sequence, and a read error may be involved. The chain couples TRBV3-1 to TRBJ1-6; D is unresolved. The CDR3 has 16 amino acids. The germline gives CDR1 LGHDT, CDR2 YNNKEL (reference sequence). The CDR3 spells CANSQGGPFMDSPLHF. The CDR3 coding sequence is TGTGCCAACAGCCAAGGCGGGCCATTTATGGATTCACCCCTCCACTTT.

This clonotype was seen a few times. This sequence joins TRBV19 and TRBJ1-5, with 11 bases that match TRBD1. V dropped 4 bases and J dropped 2; count of bases not matched to a gene: 4. This CDR3 is built from 16 residues. CDR1 is LNHDA, CDR2 SQIVND, per germline (reference sequence). The CDR3 loop reads CASSTWTGGGNQPQHF. The CDR3 DNA follows: TGTGCCAGTAGTACTTGGACAGGGGGCGGCAATCAGCCCCAGCATTTT.

This clonotype was counted only a few times. The rearrangement joins TRBV19 to TRBJ2-6; TRBD1 matches at 7 bases. Per germline, CDR1 LNHDA and CDR2 SQIVND (reference sequence). V lost 3 bases and J lost 0; bases outside the gene matches: 5. The CDR3 is 17 amino acids. The CDR3, as DNA: TGTGCCAGTAGTATTCGGGACAGAGGCTCTGGGGCCAACGTCCTGACTTTC. Translated: CASSIRDRGSGANVLTF.

There are many counts of this clonotype. This chain links TRBV11-2 with TRBJ2-7; tentatively, D is TRBD1 or TRBD2 (6 bases each). Trimming left V 1 base short and J 7 bases short, with 14 bases between. Germline V lookup: CDR1 SGHAT, CDR2 FQNNGV. This CDR3 contains 14 residues. CDR3 nucleotide sequence: TGTGCCAGCAGCTTAGTCCCAGGGGCGGGAGAGCAGTACTTC. Encoded protein: CASSLVPGAGEQYF.

This clonotype was counted at least ten times. CDR3 bases: TGTGCCAGCAGCGCTTTCCGGGACAGGGGACTTTCGAACACTGAAGCTTTCTTT. Translating it yields CASSAFRDRGLSNTEAFF. The chain couples TRBV5-5 to TRBJ1-1; TRBD1 agrees at 10 bases. The CDR3 totals 18 residues. V trimming: 4 bases; J trimming: 1 base; junction bases outside the gene matches: 13. The germline gives CDR1 SGHKS, CDR2 YYEKEE (reference sequence).

This clonotype was detected ten times or more. V gene TRBV6-1 combines with J gene TRBJ2-4; tentatively, D is TRBD1 (5 bases). The V gene's germline CDR1 is MNHNS and CDR2 SASEGT. The CDR3 extends over 15 amino acids. Trimming left V 5 bases short and J 0 bases short, with 11 bases between. The CDR3 here is CASSSDSLAKNIQYF. CDR3 in DNA: TGTGCCAGCAGTTCAGACAGTCTAGCCAAAAACATTCAGTACTTC.

This clonotype was picked up many times. The chain uses TRBV10-3 and TRBJ2-1; TRBD2 agrees at 8 bases. CDR1 and CDR2 from the germline V gene are ENHRY and SYGVKD. V lost 3 bases, J lost 1 base, and 2 bases stayed unmatched. CDR3 length: 15 amino acids. CDR3 bases: TGTGCCATCAGTGAATTAGCGGGATCCTACAATGAGCAGTTCTTC. Amino acid sequence: CAISELAGSYNEQFF.

The table lists this clonotype with a few counts. V usage is TRBV12-3 or TRBV12-4 and J usage is TRBJ1-1; D unresolved. V lost 7 bases and J 3 bases, leaving 6 bases between the germline ends. The CDR3 sequence is 11 residues long. The CDR3 reads CASTFYTEAFF. In DNA form, the CDR3 reads TGTGCCAGCACCTTTTACACTGAAGCTTTCTTT.

This clonotype occurred many times. V is TRBV27 and J is TRBJ2-7, with 8 positions matching TRBD2. This CDR3 spans 17 amino acids. Germline lookup yields CDR1 MNHEY and CDR2 SMNVEV (reference sequence). The trim removed 2 bases at V and 5 bases at J, leaving 14 bases unmatched. The chain's CDR3 is CASSLPLTSGYPHEQYF. In DNA, the CDR3 is TGTGCCAGCAGTTTACCCCTCACTAGCGGTTACCCCCACGAGCAGTACTTC.

This clonotype turned up a few times. This chain connects TRBV9 to TRBJ2-3, with D maybe TRBD2 (6 bases). The CDR3 spans 15 residues. CDR1 and CDR2 (germline): SGDLS, YYNGEE. V was pared by 3 bases and J by 7 bases, with 18 bases between. CDR3 amino acids: CASSAWGERSHTQYF. DNA for the CDR3: TGTGCCAGCAGCGCCTGGGGGGAAAGGAGCCATACGCAGTATTTT.

J is TRBJ2-7 and V is TRBV7-9, with a possible D match to TRBD1 (6 bases). The CDR3 is 16 amino acids. Trimming took off 3 bases at V and 2 bases at J, with 17 bases between the two ends. Looked up from germline, CDR1 is SEHNR and CDR2 is FQNEAQ (reference sequence). CDR3 DNA sequence: TGTGCCAGCAGCTTGCTAGGGACACCAGGGGCCTACGAGCAGTACTTC. It translates to CASSLLGTPGAYEQYF.

In its sample, this clonotype was seen many times. The chain is built from TRBV27 and TRBJ1-1; 7 bases agree with TRBD1. The CDR3 runs 15 residues. V shed 5 bases, J shed 2 bases, and the junction held 8 bases outside the gene matches. From germline, CDR1 is MNHEY and CDR2 SMNVEV (reference sequence). The CDR3 nucleotides read TGTGCCAGCAGTCTTTATGGGACAGACAACACTGAAGCTTTCTTT. Translating it yields CASSLYGTDNTEAFF.

This clonotype has at least ten counts. The rearrangement joins TRBV30 to TRBJ1-5, with D unresolved. Trimming stripped 0 bases from V and 14 bases from J, with 14 bases between. In germline, CDR1 is GTSNPN, CDR2 SVGIG (reference sequence). The CDR3 has 12 amino acids. This chain's CDR3 is CAWSVTGRVKHF. The CDR3 nucleotides are TGTGCCTGGAGTGTCACGGGGAGGGTGAAGCATTTT.

This clonotype was seen ten or more times. The chain joins TRBV27 to TRBJ2-1; D perhaps matches TRBD2 (5 bases). CDR1 and CDR2 from the germline V gene are MNHEY and SMNVEV (reference sequence). Trimming pared 5 bases from V and 8 bases from J, leaving 25 bases between. The CDR3 length is 17 residues. The CDR3 sequence: CASSLTRTTHLLDEQFF. The CDR3 DNA is TGTGCCAGCAGTCTTACCCGCACTACTCATCTACTAGATGAGCAGTTCTTC.

The chain carries TRBV6-1 and TRBJ1-5, with TRBD1 identical over 7 bases. V shed 5 bases and J 4 bases; nucleotides not matched to a gene: 5. CDR3 length: 14 residues. CDR1 and CDR2 from the germline V gene are MNHNS and SASEGT. CDR3 DNA sequence: TGTGCCAGCAGTCGACAGGGTACGAATCAGCCCCAGCATTTT. Protein: CASSRQGTNQPQHF.

This clonotype appeared a few times. CDR3 DNA: TGTGCCAGCAGCGGCCGGGACAGCAATCAGCCCCAGCATTTT. It is translated as CASSGRDSNQPQHF. The chain is built from TRBV13 and TRBJ1-5; tentative D call: TRBD1 (5 bases). V shed 5 bases and J shed 1 base, with 9 bases lying between them. There are 14 residues in the CDR3. The germline V gene encodes CDR1 PRHDT and CDR2 FYEKMQ (reference sequence).

This clonotype showed up many times. For the CDR3, the DNA is TGTGCCAGCAGCCCGGAGGGATTGGGGCGGGGGACCTTCTACGAGCAGTACTTC. Protein sequence: CASSPEGLGRGTFYEQYF. This chain uses TRBV13 with TRBJ2-7; TRBD2 agrees at 7 bases. Germline V lookup: CDR1 PRHDT, CDR2 FYEKMQ (reference sequence). This CDR3 has 18 residues. The ends lost 5 bases at V and 3 bases at J; junction bases unmatched: 19.